This T cell receptor (beta chain) is from a study of Ad26.COV2.S vaccination and SARS-CoV-2 variants (dated by TCRdb to about 2021). The study in broad terms: TCRbeta repertoire sequencing was used to assess the specificity and breadth of SARS-CoV-2-reactive T cell receptors after Ad26.COV2.S vaccination. The TCR-sequenced set comprised around 32 samples: around 20 Ad26.COV2.S vaccine recipients, 5 placebo recipients and 8 SARS-CoV-2 convalescent individuals. The paper's findings and limits, for the study overall: Comparable non-spike TCR breadth was observed between vaccine and placebo recipients, consistent with only spike being contained in the vaccine. According to the authors, total T cell responses may have been underestimated by the TCR breadth and depth analyses. Higher spike-specific TCR breadth was observed in Ad26.COV2.S recipients than in placebo recipients (P = 0.0014). Substantial breadth of spike-specific CD8+ and CD4+ T cell responses was reported after vaccination.

In regard to this clone: It has no known antigen specificity. There are no base qualities to consult, and no much larger clone falls within one base.

The immunoSEQ Assay was used to sequence TCRbeta CDR3 regions. After extraction, genomic DNA underwent amplification by bias-controlled multiplex PCR, followed by high-throughput sequencing. Per the source publication's procedure: Collapsing and filtering of sequences were performed to quantify the absolute abundance of each unique TCRbeta CDR3 region. T cell fraction was estimated by normalization of TCRbeta template counts to usable DNA, with usable DNA being measured through amplification of reference genes present in all nucleated cells. Repertoire TCRs were annotated as SARS-CoV-2-specific by exact matching of V gene, CDR3 amino acid sequence and J gene to a known reactive TCR set. MIRA supplied the reference SARS-CoV-2 TCR set, which was filtered for enrichment in COVID-19-positive ImmuneCODE repertoires so that public or cross-reactive TCRs were removed. Using the MIRA antigens, annotated TCRs were further analysed by specific ORF or by position within an ORF. Depth was the summed frequency of annotated unique rearrangements, while breadth was defined as annotated unique rearrangements over total unique productive rearrangements. Group comparisons of TCR breadth used two-sided Wilcoxon rank-sum tests. TCRdb carries this immuneACCESS record with in-frame sequences only. Its versions omit some clonotypes, under half of them owing to an unresolved V gene in the studies checked, with the rest unexplained. The V and J calls and clone size were taken over from that table, and D and trimming were inferred from the DNA. The sample table lists 350,000 to 450,000 clones, approximately 90% of them with a count of one. The ten largest account for 3% to 4% of the sample.

The germline V gene sets CDR1 to SGHTA and CDR2 to FQGNSA. The germline V and J ends show losses of 5 bases and 2 bases respectively, and no gene match explains 9 bases of the junction. The CDR3 holds 16 amino acids from the cysteine to the phenylalanine. Only the CDR3 portion is preserved as DNA: 48 bases, with reading frame beginning at the first base. Reading the label with the study, this specimen's time point is: individuals recovered from natural SARS-CoV-2 infection. The sequence is built from TRBV7-2 and TRBJ2-3; 8 bases in the middle match TRBD1. The sample in question was peripheral blood, obtained after recovery from COVID-19. The source is a human donor who had recovered from COVID-19. The CDR3 protein sequence reads: CASSRPRTGLTDTQYF. At the DNA level, the sequence is TGTGCCAGCAGCCGCCCTAGGACAGGGCTCACAGATACGCAGTATTTT.